Listed here is a single T cell receptor (beta chain). The data originate from a study of cytomegalovirus exposure and HLA in healthy donors. Vbeta (60) and Jbeta (13) primers were used in the PCR. Per the authors' pipeline: Counted up in a later analysis, unique TCR beta chains came to 65 million to 100 million, with around 12 million shared. Method: immunoSEQ multiplex PCR; TCRdb's copy keeps in-frame clones and lacks some. The V and J calls and clone size are taken from that table; D and trimming were inferred from the DNA. The data hold around 64,000 clones, with 85% to 90% observed a single time. The length of the CDR3 is 13 residues. The V gene's germline CDR1 is SNHLY and CDR2 FYNNEI. Trimming removed 4 bases at V and 5 bases at J, with 11 bases between.

The TCR originated in a woman aged 25-40 years in good health and CMV-seropositive. The chain joins TRBV2 to TRBJ1-1; D gene unclear. Sequencing input: PBMCs. The CDR3 loop is CASSGAPETEAFF. In DNA form, the CDR3 reads TGTGCCAGCAGTGGGGCCCCAGAAACTGAAGCTTTCTTT.